The text below deals with one TCR beta chain. From germline, CDR1 is KGHSH and CDR2 LQKENI. There are 16 residues in the CDR3. Trimming removed 3 bases from V and 7 bases from J; junction bases left unmatched: 11. These data are taken from a study of blood T cell repertoires in COVID-19. Study-wide background: Both acute and convalescent COVID-19 samples were obtained from the United States, Italy and Spain. Sources were T cells, B-cell-depleted T cells, or PBMCs; the material itself was cDNA or gDNA.

In the source study's methods: Quantification of nucleated cells was approximated via reference gene primer amplification. The data were produced by immunoSEQ multiplex PCR, yet TCRdb's version contains in-frame clones alone and is incomplete. V and J calls plus clone size are reproduced from that table; the DNA served to infer D and trimming. The sample yields nearly 95,000 clones, 85% to 90% seen once. This receptor was identified in a human donor with active COVID-19. The donor label of this sample is uncertain. The V and J genes are TRBV18 and TRBJ1-5, with 8 bases aligning to TRBD1. Sequencing used peripheral blood. CDR3 region: CASSPEQGGSGQPQHF. CDR3 DNA sequence: TGTGCCAGCTCACCGGAACAGGGGGGGTCTGGACAGCCCCAGCATTTT.